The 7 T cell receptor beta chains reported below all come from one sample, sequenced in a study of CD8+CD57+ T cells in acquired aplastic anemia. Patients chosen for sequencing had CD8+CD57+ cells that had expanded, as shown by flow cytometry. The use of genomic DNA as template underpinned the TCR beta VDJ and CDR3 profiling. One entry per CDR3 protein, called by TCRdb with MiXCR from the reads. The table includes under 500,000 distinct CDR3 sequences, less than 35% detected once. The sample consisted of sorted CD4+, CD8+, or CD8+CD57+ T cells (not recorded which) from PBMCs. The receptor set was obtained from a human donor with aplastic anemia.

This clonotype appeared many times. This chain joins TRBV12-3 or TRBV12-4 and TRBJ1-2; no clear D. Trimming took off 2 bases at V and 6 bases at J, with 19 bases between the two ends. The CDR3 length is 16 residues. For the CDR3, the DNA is TGTGCCAGCAGTTTAATCGGCTCTCTGGCCATGAATGGCTACACCTTC. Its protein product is CASSLIGSLAMNGYTF.

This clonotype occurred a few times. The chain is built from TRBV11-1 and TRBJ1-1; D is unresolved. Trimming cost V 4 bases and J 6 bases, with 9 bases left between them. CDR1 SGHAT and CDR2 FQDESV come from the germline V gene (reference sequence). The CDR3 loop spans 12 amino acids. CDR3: CASSSGGAEAFF. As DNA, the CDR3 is TGTGCCAGCAGCTCAGGTGGGGCTGAAGCTTTCTTT.

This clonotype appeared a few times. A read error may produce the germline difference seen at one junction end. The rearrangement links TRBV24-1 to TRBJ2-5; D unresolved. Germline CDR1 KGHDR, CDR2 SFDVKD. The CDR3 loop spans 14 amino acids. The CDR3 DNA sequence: TGTGCCAGCAGTCAGACCTCCCCCCAAGAGACCCAGTACTTC. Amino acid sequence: CASSQTSPQETQYF.

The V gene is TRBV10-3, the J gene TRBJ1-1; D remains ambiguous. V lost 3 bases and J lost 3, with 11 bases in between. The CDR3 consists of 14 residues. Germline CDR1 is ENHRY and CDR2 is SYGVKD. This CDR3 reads CAISDRRGDTEAFF. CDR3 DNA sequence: TGTGCCATCAGTGACAGGCGTGGGGACACTGAAGCTTTCTTT.

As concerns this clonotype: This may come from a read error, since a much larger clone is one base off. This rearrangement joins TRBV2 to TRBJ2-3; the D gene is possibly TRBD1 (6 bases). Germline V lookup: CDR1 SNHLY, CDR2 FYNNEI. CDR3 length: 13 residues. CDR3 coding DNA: TGTGCCAGTCAGGGGATGTGGACAGATGCGCAGTATTTT. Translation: CASQGMWTDAQYF.

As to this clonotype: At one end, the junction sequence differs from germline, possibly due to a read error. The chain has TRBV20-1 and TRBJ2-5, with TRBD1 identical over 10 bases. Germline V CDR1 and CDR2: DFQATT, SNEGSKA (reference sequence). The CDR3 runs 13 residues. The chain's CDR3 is CSARDRGGETLYF. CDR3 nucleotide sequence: TGCAGTGCCAGGGACAGGGGAGGAGAGACCCTGTACTTC.

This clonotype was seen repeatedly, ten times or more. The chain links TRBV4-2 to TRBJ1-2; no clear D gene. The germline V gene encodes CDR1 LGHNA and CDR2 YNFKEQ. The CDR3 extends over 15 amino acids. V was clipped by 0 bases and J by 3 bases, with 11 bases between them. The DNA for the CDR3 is TGTGCCAGCAGCCAAGAACGGGAGAAGGACTATGGCTACACCTTC. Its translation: CASSQEREKDYGYTF.